This T cell receptor (beta chain) was recovered during a study of early T cells in non-severe SARS-CoV-2 infection. The wider study: Sequenced material consisted of bulk RNA (from unsorted whole blood), and chains were unpaired. Findings and limits, study-wide: Private and CD4 specificities were missed by VDJdb matching, skewed to anti-spike CD8.

The TCR library protocol attached unique molecular identifiers to the individual cDNA molecules. TCRdb itself ran the 5' RACE reads through MiXCR, one entry per CDR3 protein. The table shows about 64,000 distinct CDR3 sequences, with 20% occurring only once. This clonotype turned up a few times. What it recognizes is unknown. Germline CDR1 DFQATT, CDR2 SNEGSKA (reference sequence). The CDR3 extends over 16 amino acids. Trimming at V came to 0 bases and at J to 3 bases, leaving 11 bases not matched to a gene. The sequence derives from an adult who was a healthcare worker with PCR-confirmed SARS-CoV-2 infection or an uninfected control (not recorded which). J is TRBJ2-7 and V is TRBV20-1; 7 bases are shared with TRBD1. The specimen was whole blood, collected at baseline. In DNA, the CDR3 is TGCAGTGCTAGAGAGTTAGGGACAGTAGATTTCTACGAGCAGTACTTC. As protein: CSARELGTVDFYEQYF.